This is a list of T cell receptor beta chains from one sample in a study of early T cells in non-severe SARS-CoV-2 infection. Via MiXCR, TCRdb re-called the 5' RACE reads, giving one row per CDR3 protein. The sample lists 30,000 to 40,000 distinct CDR3 sequences, over 4.5% occurring once. The sequenced sample was whole blood. Every receptor here comes from an adult who was a healthcare worker with PCR-confirmed SARS-CoV-2 infection or an uninfected control (not recorded which). The CDR3 runs from the conserved cysteine through the conserved F or W. Fields, in order: clone size, V gene, D gene, J gene, CDR3 protein, CDR3 DNA. The D gene is left open where the match is weak. Size is stated for part of the rows, as once, few or many counts, or as a class when the clone is expanded.

many,TRBV6-2/TRBV6-3,NA,TRBJ2-1,CASSWAEYNEQFF,TGTGCCAGCAGTTGGGCTGAGTACAATGAGCAGTTCTTC
few,TRBV29-1,NA,TRBJ2-1,CSVRPEQFF,TGCAGCGTCCGTCCAGAGCAGTTCTTC
many,TRBV6-4,TRBD2,TRBJ2-3,CASSDGTSGTDTQYF,TGTGCCAGCAGTGACGGGACTAGCGGCACAGATACGCAGTATTTT
NA,TRBV25-1,TRBD2,TRBJ2-1,CASSESSGVLHYNEQFF,TGTGCCAGCAGTGAAAGCAGCGGGGTGCTCCACTACAATGAGCAGTTCTTC
many,TRBV7-8,TRBD1,TRBJ2-1,CASSLRTGTYNEQFF,TGTGCCAGCAGCCTTCGGACAGGGACCTACAATGAGCAGTTCTTC
NA,TRBV7-3,NA,TRBJ1-1,CASSLGWHTEAFF,TGTGCCAGCAGCTTAGGGTGGCACACTGAAGCTTTCTTT
NA,TRBV6-1,NA,TRBJ1-4,CATSLGPLDEKLFF,TGTGCCACCTCCCTGGGACCGCTAGATGAAAAACTGTTTTTT
few,TRBV5-4,NA,TRBJ1-2,CASSSTGLLDYGYTF,TGTGCCAGCAGCTCGACAGGTTTGCTCGATTATGGCTACACCTTC
NA,TRBV7-8,TRBD2,TRBJ2-1,CASSLPGAGASSYNEQFF,TGTGCCAGCAGCTTACCCGGAGCGGGGGCTTCTTCCTACAATGAGCAGTTCTTC
many,TRBV28,TRBD1,TRBJ1-1,CASSIRTGGNEAFF,TGTGCCAGCAGTATCAGGACAGGGGGGAATGAAGCTTTCTTT
many,TRBV29-1,NA,TRBJ2-2,CSAGSRGNWDTGELFF,TGCAGCGCGGGGTCACGGGGCAATTGGGACACCGGGGAGCTGTTTTTT
NA,TRBV6-1,NA,TRBJ2-2,CASSETGRTNTGELFF,TGTGCCAGCAGTGAAACCGGACGTACGAACACCGGGGAGCTGTTTTTT
many,TRBV7-8,TRBD1,TRBJ1-2,CASSQRRQGYGYTF,TGTGCCAGCAGTCAGAGAAGACAGGGCTATGGCTACACCTTC
few,TRBV7-2,NA,TRBJ2-7,CASRSEQGTYEQYF,TGTGCCAGCAGATCTGAGCAGGGAACCTACGAGCAGTACTTC
many,TRBV6-2/TRBV6-3,TRBD1,TRBJ1-6,CASSPGQGVVSPLHF,TGTGCCAGCAGCCCTGGACAGGGGGTGGTTTCACCCCTCCACTTT
NA,TRBV4-1,TRBD2,TRBJ2-1,CASSQESGGLRSYNEQFF,TGCGCCAGCAGCCAAGAGAGCGGGGGCCTTCGCTCCTACAATGAGCAGTTCTTC
few,TRBV5-1,NA,TRBJ2-5,CASSPRPGETQYF,TGCGCCAGCAGCCCCCGTCCGGGCGAGACCCAGTACTTC
few,TRBV12-3/TRBV12-4,NA,TRBJ1-2,CAAYAQGQGYTF,TGTGCCGCATACGCACAGGGTCAGGGCTACACCTTC
few,TRBV7-7,NA,TRBJ2-5,CANSLGTAKETQYF,TGTGCCAACAGCCTCGGGACGGCTAAAGAGACCCAGTACTTC
NA,TRBV7-3,NA,TRBJ1-1,CASSHGQRTEAFF,TGTGCCAGCAGCCATGGACAGCGCACTGAAGCTTTCTTT
many,TRBV10-3,TRBD1,TRBJ2-3,CAIRDTGGADTQYF,TGTGCCATCAGGGACACAGGGGGCGCAGATACGCAGTATTTT
many,TRBV27,NA,TRBJ1-5,CASSLERQNQPQHF,TGTGCCAGCAGTTTGGAACGACAGAATCAGCCCCAGCATTTT
NA,TRBV5-5,NA,TRBJ2-7,CASSLELLAEQYF,TGTGCCAGCAGCTTGGAATTGTTAGCCGAGCAGTACTTC
few,TRBV5-6,TRBD2,TRBJ2-1,CASSLFSGGAYNEQFF,TGTGCCAGCAGCTTGTTTAGCGGGGGGGCCTACAATGAGCAGTTCTTC
many,TRBV12-5,TRBD1,TRBJ2-1,CASGLGQGADEQFF,TGTGCTAGTGGTTTGGGACAGGGGGCGGATGAGCAGTTCTTC
many,TRBV6-5,NA,TRBJ2-1,CASSQGGEQFF,TGTGCCAGCAGCCAAGGGGGGGAGCAGTTCTTC
NA,TRBV4-1,TRBD2,TRBJ2-7,CATLGGDPIPYEQYF,TGCGCCACCCTGGGGGGGGACCCCATCCCCTACGAGCAGTACTTC
many,TRBV19,NA,TRBJ2-6,CASKISGANVLTF,TGTGCCAGTAAGATCTCTGGGGCCAACGTCCTGACTTTC
many,TRBV29-1,NA,TRBJ2-5,CSVDGETQYF,TGCAGCGTTGACGGAGAGACCCAGTACTTC
many,TRBV15,NA,TRBJ2-7,CATSRDYYEQYF,TGTGCCACCAGCAGAGATTACTACGAGCAGTACTTC
many,TRBV6-4,TRBD2,TRBJ2-3,CASSDTSGGTDTQYF,TGTGCCAGCAGCGATACTAGCGGGGGCACAGATACGCAGTATTTT
NA,TRBV7-2,NA,TRBJ1-3,CASSPHRTSSGNTIYF,TGTGCCAGCAGCCCACACAGGACTAGCTCTGGAAACACCATATATTTT
NA,TRBV29-1,NA,TRBJ1-2,CSVEDGRGFVYGYTF,TGCAGCGTTGAAGACGGGCGGGGGTTTGTCTATGGCTACACCTTC
many,TRBV6-1,TRBD1,TRBJ2-3,CASSPTGDGADTQYF,TGTGCCAGCAGCCCGACAGGGGATGGTGCAGATACGCAGTATTTT
NA,TRBV9,TRBD2,TRBJ2-1,CASSVAGGSAYNEQFF,TGTGCCAGCAGCGTGGCGGGGGGTTCGGCGTACAATGAGCAGTTCTTC
many,TRBV6-5,NA,TRBJ2-5,CASSGTQKETQYF,TGTGCCAGCAGTGGGACGCAGAAAGAGACCCAGTACTTC
many,TRBV3-1,NA,TRBJ2-3,CASSQVRNTQYF,TGTGCCAGCAGCCAAGTTCGAAATACGCAGTATTTT
NA,TRBV20-1,TRBD2,TRBJ2-1,CSAETSGGVTDEQFF,TGCAGTGCTGAGACTAGCGGGGGAGTCACCGATGAGCAGTTCTTC
many,TRBV6-6,NA,TRBJ1-1,CASSWIKTRNTEAFF,TGTGCCAGCAGTTGGATTAAAACCCGGAACACTGAAGCTTTCTTT
many,TRBV12-3/TRBV12-4,TRBD1,TRBJ1-1,CASSLGGTANTEAFF,TGTGCCAGCAGTTTAGGGGGGACAGCGAACACTGAAGCTTTCTTT
many,TRBV3-1,NA,TRBJ1-2,CASSQARGDAMGYTF,TGTGCCAGCAGCCAAGCGCGGGGAGACGCTATGGGCTACACCTTC
few,TRBV20-1,NA,TRBJ1-2,CSARVTGENYGYTF,TGCAGTGCTAGGGTGACGGGGGAAAACTATGGCTACACCTTC
many,TRBV7-9,TRBD1,TRBJ2-7,CASSLALGQGNYEQYF,TGTGCCAGCAGCTTAGCGCTCGGACAGGGGAACTACGAGCAGTACTTC
few,TRBV19,TRBD1,TRBJ2-2,CASSSDRDTGELFF,TGTGCCAGTAGTAGCGACAGGGACACCGGGGAGCTGTTTTTT
large,TRBV5-4,NA,TRBJ2-1,CASSDLGHRFNEQFF,TGTGCCAGCAGCGACCTAGGACATCGCTTCAATGAGCAGTTCTTC
few,TRBV29-1,TRBD1,TRBJ2-7,CSVVVTGASEQYF,TGCAGCGTTGTTGTGACAGGGGCGTCCGAGCAGTACTTC
NA,TRBV12-3/TRBV12-4,NA,TRBJ2-6,CASREELWANVLTF,TGTGCCAGCAGGGAAGAGCTCTGGGCCAACGTCCTGACTTTC
many,TRBV13,NA,TRBJ1-5,CASSPTGHNQPQHF,TGTGCCAGCAGCCCGACAGGCCACAATCAGCCCCAGCATTTT
many,TRBV6-6,NA,TRBJ2-7,CASSYSTEQYF,TGTGCCAGCAGTTACTCGACCGAGCAGTACTTC
many,TRBV12-3/TRBV12-4,TRBD2,TRBJ2-1,CASSSREGPTLNNEQFF,TGTGCCAGCAGTTCTCGGGAGGGTCCTACTCTCAACAATGAGCAGTTCTTC
many,TRBV28,TRBD1,TRBJ2-5,CASSFYQGARETQYF,TGTGCCAGCAGTTTTTATCAGGGGGCTAGGGAGACCCAGTACTTC
many,TRBV5-6,NA,TRBJ2-2,CASAPDIRTVGGELFF,TGTGCCAGCGCCCCAGACATCCGGACCGTCGGCGGGGAGCTGTTTTTT
many,TRBV6-2/TRBV6-3,NA,TRBJ2-3,CASRGALTDTQYF,TGTGCCAGCCGGGGGGCCCTCACAGATACGCAGTATTTT
NA,TRBV18,NA,TRBJ1-4,CASSLVDQEKLFF,TGTGCCAGCTCTCTCGTGGACCAGGAGAAACTGTTTTTT
many,TRBV6-1,TRBD1,TRBJ2-7,CASSLDRGRGIAGEQYF,TGTGCCAGCAGTCTGGACAGGGGGCGAGGCATCGCGGGCGAGCAGTACTTC
many,TRBV7-8,TRBD1,TRBJ1-4,CASSHELRQGRNEKLFF,TGTGCCAGCAGCCACGAACTACGACAGGGGCGGAATGAAAAACTGTTTTTT
many,TRBV29-1,NA,TRBJ2-7,CSDSWRRSHEQYF,TGCAGCGACTCTTGGCGAAGGAGCCACGAGCAGTACTTC
few,TRBV6-1,NA,TRBJ2-2,CASSDSFLGEWVF,TGTGCCAGCAGTGATTCCTTTCTAGGGGAATGGGTTTTT
NA,TRBV20-1,NA,TRBJ1-6,CSARVASGGSPLHF,TGCAGTGCTAGGGTGGCATCTGGCGGTTCACCCCTCCACTTT